The 16 T cell receptor beta chains reported below all come from one sample, sequenced in a study of cytomegalovirus exposure and HLA in healthy donors (TCRdb year 2017). The method was the immunoSEQ multiplex PCR assay. A mixture of 60 forward primers for TCR Vbeta segments and 13 reverse primers for TCR Jbeta segments was used in the multiplex PCR. Imported from immuneACCESS, the table was reduced by TCRdb to in-frame sequences with V and J called. These copies leave out some clones; in studies compared against another copy, an unresolved V gene accounts for under half, and the cause of the remainder is not known. This sample gives 95,000 to 150,000 clones in total; about 74% of them show up just once. About 2.5% of the sample is taken by the ten largest. Sequencing was carried out using PBMCs. All receptors derive from a woman aged 40 to 49 in good health and CMV-seropositive.

In DNA form, the CDR3 reads TGCAGCGCGACGCTGGGACAGGGGCTTCAAAAACTGTTTTTT. Translation: CSATLGQGLQKLFF. This sequence joins TRBV29-1 and TRBJ1-4, with 10 nucleotides matching TRBD1. Germline loops: CDR1 SQVTM, CDR2 ANQGSEA. Trimming at V came to 7 bases and at J to 9 bases, leaving 11 bases not matched to a gene. The CDR3 is 14 residues long. Full variable domain (outside the CDR3, taken from reference TRBV29-1 and TRBJ1-4): SAVISQKPSRDICQRGTSLTIQCQVDSQVTMMFWYRQQPGQSLTLIATANQGSEATYESGFVIDKFPISRPNLTFSTLTVSNMSPEDSSIYLCSATLGQGLQKLFFGSGTQLSVL.

The chain links TRBV9 to TRBJ1-4; 7 nucleotides match TRBD1. The J segment lost 5 bases and the V segment lost 4 bases, leaving 14 bases of the junction unmatched. The CDR3 is made up of 17 amino acids. CDR1 and CDR2 from the germline V gene are SGDLS and YYNGEE. CDR3 sequence reads: CASSPTGGAGGNEKLFF. The CDR3 DNA is TGTGCCAGCAGCCCTACCGGGGGGGCAGGGGGGAATGAAAAACTGTTTTTT.

The V gene is TRBV9, the J gene TRBJ2-3; perhaps TRBD2 as D (7 bases). The V gene lost 0 bases and the J gene lost 5 bases, with 13 bases spanning the gap. CDR1 is SGDLS, CDR2 YYNGEE, per germline. The CDR3 covers 15 residues. CDR3 residues: CASSVAGGRIDTQYF. CDR3 in DNA: TGTGCCAGCAGCGTAGCGGGGGGCCGTATAGATACGCAGTATTTT.

This clone was seen just once. J is TRBJ1-3 and V is TRBV12-5; D not resolved. V lost 5 bases to trimming and J lost 0 bases, with 11 bases between them. The V gene's germline CDR1 is LGHNT and CDR2 FRNRAP. The CDR3 runs 15 residues. The CDR3 region has the DNA TGTGCTAGTGGTCTCCCCTCGTTCTCTGGAAACACCATATATTTT. Protein sequence: CASGLPSFSGNTIYF.

Here the CDR3 reads CASSPGQGGSPLHF. In DNA form, the CDR3 reads TGTGCCAGCAGCCCGGGACAGGGTGGCTCACCCCTCCACTTT. The chain carries TRBV7-2 and TRBJ1-6; TRBD1 matches 9 bases. The CDR3 contains 14 residues. Germline V gene sequence: CDR1 SGHTA, CDR2 FQGNSA. V gave up 5 bases and J gave up 10 bases; unmatched junction bases: 6.

V gene TRBV5-4 combines with J gene TRBJ2-1; 10 nucleotides align to TRBD2. V trimming: 2 bases; J trimming: 1 base; junction bases outside the gene matches: 9. Germline V gene lookup returns CDR1 SGHNT and CDR2 YYREEE (reference sequence). There are 18 residues in the CDR3. The CDR3 bases are TGTGCCAGCAGCTTCCCGGGTGTTAGCGGGGGGTCCTACAATGAGCAGTTCTTC. Encoded protein: CASSFPGVSGGSYNEQFF.

The chain couples TRBV11-2 to TRBJ1-1; a weak D match, TRBD1 (6 bases). CDR1 is SGHAT and CDR2 is FQNNGV in the germline V gene. The CDR3 has 15 amino acids. V was cut by 5 bases and J by 6 bases, with 19 bases left in between. Here the CDR3 DNA reads TGTGCCAGCAGCAGAACCGGGACACCGAAATCTGAAGCTTTCTTT. Amino acid sequence: CASSRTGTPKSEAFF.

This clone was recorded once. The chain uses TRBV6-1 and TRBJ1-3; D uncertain. CDR1 and CDR2 (germline): MNHNS, SASEGT. Deletions cut 6 bases from V and 0 bases from J, with 6 bases between. The CDR3 extends over 13 amino acids. Written as DNA, the CDR3 is TGTGCCAGCAGGCGGGACTCTGGAAACACCATATATTTT. Encoded protein: CASRRDSGNTIYF.

The rearrangement joins TRBV5-1 to TRBJ1-2; weak D call: TRBD1 (6 bases). The germline V gene has CDR1 SGHRS and CDR2 YFSETQ. The length of the CDR3 is 14 residues. V lost 5 bases and J lost 2, with 13 bases in between. The chain's CDR3 is CASSIGQTNYGYTF. The DNA of the CDR3 is TGCGCCAGCAGTATAGGACAGACGAACTATGGCTACACCTTC. The full variable domain, in which reference TRBV5-1 and TRBJ1-2 provide the parts outside the CDR3, is KAGVTQTPRYLIKTRGQQVTLSCSPISGHRSVSWYQQTPGQGLQFLFEYFSETQRNKGNFPGRFSGRQFSNSRSEMNVSTLELGDSALYLCASSIGQTNYGYTFGSGTRLTVV.

The chain links TRBV10-2 to TRBJ2-3; 11 nucleotides line up with TRBD2. Germline CDR1 reads WSHSY; CDR2 reads SAAADI. The CDR3 is 18 residues long. With 0 bases clipped from V and 2 bases from J, the junction kept 7 bases outside the gene matches. This chain's CDR3 is CASSESGRTSGHTDTQYF. CDR3 bases: TGCGCCAGCAGTGAGTCTGGGCGGACTAGCGGGCACACAGATACGCAGTATTTT.

The chain recombines TRBV25-1 with TRBJ2-2; a possible D gene is TRBD1 (6 bases). The V and J ends lost 4 bases and 3 bases respectively, with 9 bases between them. This CDR3 contains 14 residues. The germline CDR1 and CDR2 sequences are MGHDK and SYGVNS. The CDR3 DNA follows: TGTGCCAGCAGTGGCACAGGGTACACCGGGGAGCTGTTTTTT. This codes for CASSGTGYTGELFF. Complete variable domain (other parts from reference TRBV25-1 and TRBJ2-2): EADIYQTPRYLVIGTGKKITLECSQTMGHDKMYWYQQDPGMELHLIHYSYGVNSTEKGDLSSESTVSRIRTEHFPLTLESARPSHTSQYLCASSGTGYTGELFFGEGSRLTVL.

This clone was seen only once. This chain links TRBV13 with TRBJ2-3; 15 bases are shared with TRBD2. This CDR3 is 18 amino acids long. CDR1 is PRHDT, CDR2 FYEKMQ, per germline (reference sequence). J lost 3 bases, V lost 4 bases, and 8 bases had no gene match. Here the CDR3 reads CASSYGLAGGERTDTQYF. In nucleotides, the CDR3 is TGTGCCAGCAGCTACGGACTAGCGGGGGGGGAAAGGACAGATACGCAGTATTTT. Supplemented by reference TRBV13 and TRBJ2-3, the full variable domain reads AAGVIQSPRHLIKEKRETATLKCYPIPRHDTVYWYQQGPGQDPQFLISFYEKMQSDKGSIPDRFSAQQFSDYHSELNMSSLELGDSALYFCASSYGLAGGERTDTQYFGPGTRLTVL.

In its sample, this clone was seen once. The gene calls are TRBV19 and TRBJ1-1; 7 bases fit TRBD1. The CDR3 covers 14 residues. J gave up 5 bases and V 7 bases, and 10 bases lay outside the gene matches. Germline lookup yields CDR1 LNHDA and CDR2 SQIVND (reference sequence). CDR3 residues: CASIPTGLRTEAFF. The CDR3 coding sequence is TGTGCCAGTATCCCGACAGGGTTGAGAACTGAAGCTTTCTTT.

This clone was found once. The rearrangement joins TRBV5-8 to TRBJ2-3, with D perhaps matching TRBD2 (6 bases). Trimming removed 0 bases at V and 3 bases at J, with 14 bases between. From germline, CDR1 is SGHTS and CDR2 YDEGEE. This CDR3 spans 16 amino acids. The CDR3 protein is CASSLERGAGTDTQYF. In DNA form, the CDR3 reads TGTGCCAGCAGCTTGGAACGGGGCGCGGGAACAGATACGCAGTATTTT. Based on the CDR3 plus reference TRBV5-8 and TRBJ2-3, the full variable domain is EAGVTQSPTHLIKTRGQQATLRCSPISGHTSVYWYQQALGLGLQFLLWYDEGEERNRGNFPPRFSGRQFPNYSSELNVNALELEDSALYLCASSLERGAGTDTQYFGPGTRLTVL.

The gene calls are TRBV7-9 and TRBJ2-2, with 8 bases fitting TRBD1. Per the germline V gene, CDR1 is SEHNR and CDR2 is FQNEAQ (reference sequence). The CDR3 has 15 amino acids. With V trimmed by 3 bases and J by 3 bases, 3 bases remained unmatched. CDR3 nucleotides: TGTGCCAGCAGCTTGACAGGGGTGGACACCGGGGAGCTGTTTTTT. It is translated as CASSLTGVDTGELFF. Based on the CDR3 plus reference TRBV7-9 and TRBJ2-2, the full variable domain is DTGVSQNPRHKITKRGQNVTFRCDPISEHNRLYWYRQTLGQGPEFLTYFQNEAQLEKSRLLSDRFSAERPKGSFSTLEIQRTEQGDSAMYLCASSLTGVDTGELFFGEGSRLTVL.

The chain is built from TRBV19 and TRBJ1-2; D gene unclear. This CDR3 contains 14 residues. V lost 5 bases, J lost 4 bases, and 14 bases lay in between. The germline V gene encodes CDR1 LNHDA and CDR2 SQIVND (reference sequence). In DNA form, the CDR3 reads TGTGCCAGTAGTCCCCCTGCAGGAATCTATGGCTACACCTTC. Translated, it gives CASSPPAGIYGYTF.